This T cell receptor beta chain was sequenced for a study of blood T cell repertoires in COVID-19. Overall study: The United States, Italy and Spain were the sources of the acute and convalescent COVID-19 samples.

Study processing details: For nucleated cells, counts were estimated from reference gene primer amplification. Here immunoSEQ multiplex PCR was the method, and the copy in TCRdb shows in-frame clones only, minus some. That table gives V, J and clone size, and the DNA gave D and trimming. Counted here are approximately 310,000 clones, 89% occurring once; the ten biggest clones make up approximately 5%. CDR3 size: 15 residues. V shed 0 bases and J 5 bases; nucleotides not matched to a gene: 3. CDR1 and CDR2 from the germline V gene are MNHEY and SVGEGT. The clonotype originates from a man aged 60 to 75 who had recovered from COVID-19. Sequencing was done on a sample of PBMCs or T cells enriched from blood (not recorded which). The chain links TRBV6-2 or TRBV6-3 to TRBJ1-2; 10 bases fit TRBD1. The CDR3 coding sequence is TGTGCCAGCAGTTACTCCTGGGACAGGGGTTATGGCTACACCTTC. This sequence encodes CASSYSWDRGYGYTF.